Listed below are T cell receptor beta chains from one sample, sequenced in a study of T cells in Graves' hyperthyroidism and ophthalmopathy. One entry per CDR3 protein results from TCRdb running MiXCR on the multiplex PCR reads. The table records around 56,000 distinct CDR3 sequences, just under 50% of them present only once. Source material: blood. The receptor source for this set is a woman in her 30s with Graves' ophthalmopathy. CDR3s include the opening cysteine and the closing phenylalanine or tryptophan. The D gene is left open where the match is weak. For some rows the clone size is stated as once, few or many, or as a class when expanded; others skip it.

clone_size: medium-sized
v_call: TRBV24-1
d_call: TRBD1
j_call: TRBJ2-7
cdr3_aa: CATSAYGTGRYEQYF
cdr3_nt: TGTGCCACCAGTGCCTATGGGACAGGGCGGTACGAGCAGTACTTC

clone_size: -
v_call: TRBV10-1
d_call: -
j_call: TRBJ2-2
cdr3_aa: CASSESRGAPLSEELFF
cdr3_nt: TGCGCCAGCAGTGAGTCGAGAGGGGCCCCTCTCTCCGAAGAGCTGTTTTTT

clone_size: -
v_call: TRBV7-2
d_call: -
j_call: TRBJ1-5
cdr3_aa: CASSLFERGYNEPQHF
cdr3_nt: TGTGCCAGCAGCTTATTCGAGCGGGGTTACAATGAGCCCCAGCATTTT

clone_size: many
v_call: TRBV6-6
d_call: -
j_call: TRBJ2-5
cdr3_aa: CASSYSAGVGETQYF
cdr3_nt: TGTGCCAGCAGTTACTCGGCAGGGGTGGGAGAGACCCAGTACTTC

clone_size: once
v_call: TRBV2
d_call: -
j_call: TRBJ2-3
cdr3_aa: CAGTRDPDTLYF
cdr3_nt: TGTGCCGGCACACGGGACCCTGATACGCTGTATTTT

clone_size: many
v_call: TRBV5-6
d_call: -
j_call: TRBJ2-7
cdr3_aa: CASSAGLASYEQYF
cdr3_nt: TGTGCCAGCAGCGCCGGACTGGCGTCCTACGAGCAGTACTTC

clone_size: -
v_call: TRBV12-3/TRBV12-4
d_call: -
j_call: TRBJ2-2
cdr3_aa: CANSLGENTGELFF
cdr3_nt: TGTGCCAACAGTTTGGGCGAGAACACCGGGGAGCTGTTTTTT

clone_size: many
v_call: TRBV19
d_call: TRBD2
j_call: TRBJ2-1
cdr3_aa: CASSPGLAGLTQFF
cdr3_nt: TGTGCCAGTAGCCCGGGACTAGCGGGATTGACGCAGTTCTTC

clone_size: -
v_call: TRBV6-5
d_call: -
j_call: TRBJ2-2
cdr3_aa: CASSHGDRPPNTGELFF
cdr3_nt: TGTGCCAGCAGTCACGGGGACCGACCTCCGAACACCGGGGAGCTGTTTTTC

clone_size: -
v_call: TRBV7-2
d_call: -
j_call: TRBJ2-7
cdr3_aa: CASSFGAKPDELYF
cdr3_nt: TGTGCCAGCAGCTTTGGCGCGAAGCCGGACGAGCTGTACTTC

clone_size: medium-sized
v_call: TRBV29-1
d_call: -
j_call: TRBJ2-1
cdr3_aa: CSVDGYLNEQFF
cdr3_nt: TGCAGCGTTGACGGGTACCTCAATGAGCAGTTCTTC

clone_size: many
v_call: TRBV11-1
d_call: -
j_call: TRBJ2-3
cdr3_aa: CASSPDAGSTDTQYF
cdr3_nt: TGTGCCAGCAGCCCCGATGCGGGTAGCACAGATACGCAGTATTTT

clone_size: -
v_call: TRBV7-3
d_call: -
j_call: TRBJ2-2
cdr3_aa: CASSVPLGPTGELFF
cdr3_nt: TGTGCCAGCAGCGTCCCTCTAGGGCCCACCGGGGAGCTGTTTTTT

clone_size: -
v_call: TRBV20-1
d_call: -
j_call: TRBJ2-2
cdr3_aa: CSARDQTGIELFF
cdr3_nt: TGCAGTGCTAGAGATCAAACAGGGATCGAGCTGTTTTTT

clone_size: many
v_call: TRBV10-3
d_call: TRBD1
j_call: TRBJ2-7
cdr3_aa: CAISRLTGGAGDEQYF
cdr3_nt: TGTGCCATCTCCCGCTTGACAGGGGGCGCAGGCGACGAGCAGTACTTC

clone_size: -
v_call: TRBV20-1
d_call: -
j_call: TRBJ1-1
cdr3_aa: CSTRAQRGATEAFF
cdr3_nt: TGCAGTACTAGAGCTCAAAGGGGGGCCACTGAGGCTTTCTTT

clone_size: -
v_call: TRBV20-1
d_call: TRBD2
j_call: TRBJ2-2
cdr3_aa: CSARDPGTTNTGELFF
cdr3_nt: TGCAGTGCTAGAGATCCGGGGACTACGAACACCGGGGAGCTGTTTTTT

clone_size: -
v_call: TRBV6-5
d_call: TRBD1
j_call: TRBJ2-1
cdr3_aa: CASSGRGKSEQFF
cdr3_nt: TGTGCCAGCAGTGGCAGGGGGAAAAGTGAGCAGTTCTTC

clone_size: many
v_call: TRBV5-8
d_call: -
j_call: TRBJ2-6
cdr3_aa: CASSAGRDSGANVLTF
cdr3_nt: TGTGCCAGCAGCGCCGGGCGAGACTCTGGGGCCAACGTCCTGACTTTC

clone_size: many
v_call: TRBV29-1
d_call: -
j_call: TRBJ2-3
cdr3_aa: CSVVWLRSGSTDTQYF
cdr3_nt: TGCAGCGTTGTTTGGTTGAGGAGCGGGAGCACAGATACGCAGTATTTT

clone_size: -
v_call: TRBV7-2
d_call: -
j_call: TRBJ1-4
cdr3_aa: CASSQQGTGKLFF
cdr3_nt: TGTGCCAGCAGTCAACAGGGAACTGGAAAACTGTTTTTT

clone_size: -
v_call: TRBV19
d_call: TRBD1
j_call: TRBJ2-7
cdr3_aa: CASSTTGGAPPCSYEQYF
cdr3_nt: TGTGCCAGTAGTACGACAGGGGGTGCACCTCCGTGCTCCTACGAGCAGTACTTC

clone_size: many
v_call: TRBV9
d_call: -
j_call: TRBJ2-5
cdr3_aa: CASSVAPGAQGETQYF
cdr3_nt: TGTGCCAGCAGCGTAGCCCCCGGGGCCCAGGGAGAGACCCAGTACTTC

clone_size: once
v_call: TRBV2
d_call: -
j_call: TRBJ1-6
cdr3_aa: CASRKRESHNSPLHF
cdr3_nt: TGTGCCAGCAGAAAGCGGGAGAGCCATAATTCACCCCTCCACTTT

clone_size: -
v_call: TRBV9
d_call: TRBD2
j_call: TRBJ2-7
cdr3_aa: CASSEMAGGFYEQHF
cdr3_nt: TGTGCCAGCAGCGAGATGGCGGGAGGTTTCTACGAGCAGCACTTC

clone_size: -
v_call: TRBV19
d_call: TRBD1
j_call: TRBJ1-2
cdr3_aa: CASSIDRGDGYTF
cdr3_nt: TGTGCCAGTAGTATTGACAGGGGCGATGGCTACACCTTC

clone_size: -
v_call: TRBV5-1
d_call: TRBD2
j_call: TRBJ2-7
cdr3_aa: CASSPGLAGAGGEQYF
cdr3_nt: TGCGCCAGCAGTCCCGGACTAGCGGGAGCGGGCGGGGAGCAGTACTTC

clone_size: -
v_call: TRBV7-8
d_call: TRBD2
j_call: TRBJ2-3
cdr3_aa: CASSLLAGGADTQYF
cdr3_nt: TGTGCCAGCAGCTTACTAGCGGGAGGGGCAGATACGCAGTATTTT

clone_size: many
v_call: TRBV4-1
d_call: TRBD1
j_call: TRBJ1-5
cdr3_aa: CASSQTGPDQPQHF
cdr3_nt: TGCGCCAGCAGCCAGACAGGGCCCGATCAGCCCCAGCATTTT

clone_size: -
v_call: TRBV7-2
d_call: -
j_call: TRBJ2-7
cdr3_aa: CASSLDQGSGEQYF
cdr3_nt: TGTGCCAGCAGCTTAGACCAGGGGAGTGGCGAGCAGTACTTC

clone_size: few
v_call: TRBV18
d_call: -
j_call: TRBJ2-5
cdr3_aa: CASSLGDYIQETQYF
cdr3_nt: TGTGCCAGCTCACTAGGCGACTACATCCAAGAGACCCAGTACTTC

clone_size: many
v_call: TRBV10-3
d_call: -
j_call: TRBJ2-1
cdr3_aa: CAISELRRESGNEQFF
cdr3_nt: TGTGCCATCAGTGAGTTGAGGAGGGAGTCGGGCAATGAGCAGTTCTTC

clone_size: -
v_call: TRBV20-1
d_call: -
j_call: TRBJ1-5
cdr3_aa: CSARGGAGQPQHF
cdr3_nt: TGCAGTGCTAGAGGGGGGGCCGGTCAGCCCCAGCATTTT

clone_size: -
v_call: TRBV24-1
d_call: TRBD2
j_call: TRBJ2-2
cdr3_aa: CATGAGGLNTGELFF
cdr3_nt: TGTGCCACCGGGGCGGGAGGCCTGAACACCGGGGAGCTGTTTTTT

clone_size: -
v_call: TRBV7-3
d_call: -
j_call: TRBJ2-5
cdr3_aa: CASSLTAYQETQYF
cdr3_nt: TGTGCCAGCAGCTTAACCGCGTACCAAGAGACCCAGTACTTC

clone_size: -
v_call: TRBV7-3
d_call: TRBD2
j_call: TRBJ2-1
cdr3_aa: CASSFGTSSPHGYEQFF
cdr3_nt: TGTGCCAGCAGCTTTGGGACTAGCAGCCCACACGGTTATGAGCAGTTCTTC

clone_size: many
v_call: TRBV24-1
d_call: TRBD2
j_call: TRBJ2-1
cdr3_aa: CATSDPAGGTHPHEQFF
cdr3_nt: TGTGCCACCAGTGATCCCGCGGGGGGTACCCACCCCCATGAGCAGTTCTTC

clone_size: -
v_call: TRBV7-7
d_call: TRBD2
j_call: TRBJ2-7
cdr3_aa: CASTISGRADEQYF
cdr3_nt: TGTGCTAGCACTATCAGCGGGAGGGCTGACGAGCAGTACTTC

clone_size: many
v_call: TRBV13
d_call: TRBD2
j_call: TRBJ2-7
cdr3_aa: CASSSRTSGSAYEQYF
cdr3_nt: TGTGCCAGCAGCTCACGAACTAGCGGAAGCGCCTACGAGCAGTACTTC

clone_size: -
v_call: TRBV9
d_call: -
j_call: TRBJ2-7
cdr3_aa: CASSVDGAGELYF
cdr3_nt: TGTGCCAGCAGCGTAGACGGGGCCGGGGAGCTGTACTTC

clone_size: many
v_call: TRBV28
d_call: -
j_call: TRBJ2-7
cdr3_aa: CASSLGRSYEQYF
cdr3_nt: TGTGCCAGCAGTTTAGGGCGCTCCTACGAGCAGTACTTC

clone_size: many
v_call: TRBV20-1
d_call: TRBD1
j_call: TRBJ1-4
cdr3_aa: CSAIFPGQGGEKLFF
cdr3_nt: TGCAGTGCAATCTTCCCGGGACAGGGGGGCGAAAAACTGTTTTTT

clone_size: medium-sized
v_call: TRBV24-1
d_call: -
j_call: TRBJ2-7
cdr3_aa: CATSVVGGEQYF
cdr3_nt: TGTGCCACCAGTGTGGTGGGGGGCGAGCAGTACTTC

clone_size: -
v_call: TRBV4-1
d_call: -
j_call: TRBJ2-3
cdr3_aa: CASSQDLSRGATQYF
cdr3_nt: TGCGCCAGCAGCCAAGATCTGTCGCGGGGTGCTACGCAGTATTTT

clone_size: -
v_call: TRBV11-2
d_call: -
j_call: TRBJ2-2
cdr3_aa: CASSQGRRNTGELFF
cdr3_nt: TGTGCCAGCAGCCAAGGGCGGAGGAACACCGGGGAGCTGTTTTTT

clone_size: -
v_call: TRBV25-1
d_call: TRBD2
j_call: TRBJ2-3
cdr3_aa: CASSESPAGGADTQYF
cdr3_nt: TGTGCCAGCAGTGAATCCCCCGCGGGAGGAGCAGATACGCAGTATTTT

clone_size: many
v_call: TRBV7-2
d_call: -
j_call: TRBJ2-1
cdr3_aa: CASSLFSGNNEQFF
cdr3_nt: TGTGCCAGCAGCTTATTCTCAGGGAACAATGAGCAGTTCTTC

clone_size: -
v_call: TRBV7-3
d_call: TRBD1
j_call: TRBJ2-1
cdr3_aa: CACSLEQGFKNEQFF
cdr3_nt: TGTGCCTGCAGTTTAGAACAGGGGTTCAAAAATGAACAGTTCTTC

clone_size: many
v_call: TRBV7-2
d_call: TRBD1
j_call: TRBJ1-3
cdr3_aa: CASSSGTGNTIYF
cdr3_nt: TGTGCCAGCAGCTCCGGGACAGGGAACACCATATATTTT

clone_size: few
v_call: TRBV20-1
d_call: -
j_call: TRBJ2-5
cdr3_aa: CSARGIGAQYF
cdr3_nt: TGCAGTGCTAGGGGGATAGGGGCCCAGTACTTC

clone_size: -
v_call: TRBV29-1
d_call: TRBD1
j_call: TRBJ1-2
cdr3_aa: CSSQTGTGYGYTF
cdr3_nt: TGCAGCTCCCAAACCGGGACAGGGTACGGCTACACCTTC

clone_size: -
v_call: TRBV25-1
d_call: -
j_call: TRBJ2-7
cdr3_aa: CASSARSVGVGPYEQYF
cdr3_nt: TGTGCCAGCAGTGCTAGATCGGTGGGAGTAGGCCCCTACGAGCAGTACTTC

clone_size: many
v_call: TRBV2
d_call: -
j_call: TRBJ2-6
cdr3_aa: CASRLLWVNVSGANVLTF
cdr3_nt: TGTGCCAGCCGACTCCTCTGGGTTAACGTCTCTGGGGCCAACGTCCTGACTTTC

clone_size: -
v_call: TRBV9
d_call: -
j_call: TRBJ2-2
cdr3_aa: CASSVGKPTWGLFF
cdr3_nt: TGTGCCAGCAGCGTAGGAAAACCCACCTGGGGGCTGTTTTTT

clone_size: -
v_call: TRBV12-3/TRBV12-4
d_call: -
j_call: TRBJ2-7
cdr3_aa: CASSRSKLRADQYF
cdr3_nt: TGTGCCAGCAGCCGATCCAAACTACGAGCGGACCAGTACTTC

clone_size: once
v_call: TRBV6-1
d_call: -
j_call: TRBJ2-1
cdr3_aa: CASSLDGSNEQFF
cdr3_nt: TGCGCCAGCAGCCTGGACGGTAGCAATGAGCAGTTCTTC

clone_size: -
v_call: TRBV7-6
d_call: TRBD1
j_call: TRBJ2-2
cdr3_aa: CASSSKRQGSPQHRGAVF
cdr3_nt: TGTGCCAGCAGCTCGAAGAGACAGGGTAGTCCACAACACCGGGGAGCTGTTTTT